Below, 16 T cell receptor beta chains from the same sample are listed, as sequenced in a study of early T cells in non-severe SARS-CoV-2 infection. TCRdb independently ran MiXCR on the 5' RACE reads; one entry per CDR3 protein. The profile shows tens of thousands of distinct CDR3 sequences, approximately 10% of them singletons. Sequencing was performed on whole blood, taken at baseline. These receptors all come from an adult who was a healthcare worker with PCR-confirmed SARS-CoV-2 infection or an uninfected control (not recorded which).

V gene TRBV7-2 combines with J gene TRBJ2-7, with TRBD1 matching over 7 bases. This CDR3 contains 16 residues. From germline, CDR1 is SGHTA and CDR2 FQGNSA. Germline trimming cut 5 bases from V and 0 bases from J; bases unmatched to any gene: 10. Here the CDR3 DNA reads TGTGCCAGCAGCCTCCGGGACAGCAGCGTCTCCTACGAGCAGTACTTC. Protein product: CASSLRDSSVSYEQYF.

This clonotype has a handful of counts. This rearrangement joins TRBV7-6 to TRBJ2-7; the D is unclear. There are 15 residues in the CDR3. Trimming took off 5 bases at V and 2 bases at J, with 16 bases between the two ends. The germline V gene encodes CDR1 SGHVS and CDR2 FNYEAQ. CDR3 sequence (DNA): TGTGCCAGCAGCCGAGAACCAGGATTTACCTACGAGCAGTACTTC. It yields the protein CASSREPGFTYEQYF.

The table lists this clonotype with many counts. The chain joins TRBV14 to TRBJ2-3, with D unclear. This CDR3 comprises 14 residues. The germline gives CDR1 SGHDN, CDR2 FVKESK. The V gene lost 2 bases and the J gene lost 4 bases, with 10 bases spanning the gap. This chain's CDR3 is CASSQPIAPDTQYF. The CDR3 DNA reads TGTGCCAGCAGCCAACCCATCGCCCCAGATACGCAGTATTTT. The full variable domain, in which reference TRBV14 and TRBJ2-3 provide the parts outside the CDR3, is EAGVTQFPSHSVIEKGQTVTLRCDPISGHDNLYWYRRVMGKEIKFLLHFVKESKQDESGMPNNRFLAERTGGTYSTLKVQPAELEDSGVYFCASSQPIAPDTQYFGPGTRLTVL.

V usage is TRBV27 and J usage is TRBJ1-4; D is uncertain. This CDR3 spans 15 amino acids. V gave up 3 bases and J gave up 8 bases, with 16 bases separating them. Germline CDR1 and CDR2: MNHEY and SMNVEV (reference sequence). The CDR3, as DNA: TGTGCCAGCAGTTTTCGGCGCCAAGGACGGGAAAAACTGTTTTTT. This gives the protein CASSFRRQGREKLFF.

A few counts support this clonotype. The chain uses TRBV6-6 and TRBJ2-7; 7 bases map to TRBD1. Germline V gene data show CDR1 as MNHNY and CDR2 as SVGAGI (reference sequence). J was trimmed by 2 bases and V by 5 bases; bases with no gene match: 12. The CDR3 is 16 amino acids. The CDR3 loop reads CASSKDRQGRAYEQYF. The CDR3 DNA sequence: TGTGCCAGCAGTAAGGACAGACAGGGCCGTGCCTACGAGCAGTACTTC.

The chain links TRBV12-3 or TRBV12-4 to TRBJ2-7; D possibly corresponds to TRBD1 (5 bases). V lost 6 bases to trimming and J lost 7 bases, with 16 bases between them. The length of the CDR3 is 13 residues. CDR3 in amino acids: CASSPDSVGEQYF. The CDR3 DNA reads as TGTGCCAGCAGCCCCGACAGCGTTGGTGAGCAGTACTTC.

There are a few counts of this clonotype. The chain is built from TRBV29-1 and TRBJ2-5; TRBD1 agrees at 8 bases. The trim removed 4 bases at V and 6 bases at J, leaving 7 bases unmatched. This CDR3 comprises 13 residues. Germline loops: CDR1 SQVTM, CDR2 ANQGSEA. This CDR3 reads CSVVIRTGQTQYF. The DNA of the CDR3 is TGCAGCGTTGTCATAAGGACAGGGCAGACCCAGTACTTC.

There are many counts of this clonotype. The V gene is TRBV29-1, the J gene TRBJ2-3, with 11 nucleotides matching TRBD2. The germline V gene encodes CDR1 SQVTM and CDR2 ANQGSEA. CDR3 length equals 14 residues. V lost 7 bases to trimming and J lost 2 bases; unmatched junction nucleotides: 5. CDR3 amino acids: CSGGTSGNTDTQYF. CDR3 DNA: TGCAGCGGCGGGACTAGCGGAAACACAGATACGCAGTATTTT.

At least ten counts were recorded for this clonotype. The gene calls are TRBV6-1 and TRBJ1-5; 10 nucleotides line up with TRBD1. J lost 6 bases, V lost 11 bases, and 13 bases had no gene match. This CDR3 contains 15 residues. CDR1 is MNHNS and CDR2 is SASEGT in the germline V gene. This CDR3 is CACCPGQGNLQPQHF. The CDR3 DNA reads TGTGCCTGTTGCCCGGGACAGGGGAATCTTCAGCCCCAGCATTTT.

This clonotype has only a few counts. V and J are TRBV30 and TRBJ2-7; 8 bases map to TRBD1. V lost 3 bases, J lost 4 bases, and 11 bases stayed unmatched. This CDR3 has 15 amino acids. Germline V gene lookup returns CDR1 GTSNPN and CDR2 SVGIG (reference sequence). CDR3: CAWRPLGTGFYEQYF. CDR3 nucleotide sequence: TGTGCCTGGAGACCCCTCGGGACAGGATTTTACGAGCAGTACTTC. Complete variable domain (other parts from reference TRBV30 and TRBJ2-7): SQTIHQWPATLVQPVGSPLSLECTVEGTSNPNLYWYRQAAGRGLQLLFYSVGIGQISSEVPQNLSASRPQDRQFILSSKKLLLSDSGFYLCAWRPLGTGFYEQYFGPGTRLTVT.

This clonotype came up a few times. This chain connects TRBV5-1 to TRBJ2-7; 9 nucleotides align to TRBD1. The germline CDR1 and CDR2 sequences are SGHRS and YFSETQ. The CDR3 totals 15 residues. V trimming: 1 base; J trimming: 5 bases; junction bases outside the gene matches: 7. CDR3 sequence reads: CASSLSRTGVDEQYF. DNA of the CDR3: TGCGCCAGCAGCTTGTCCAGGACAGGGGTAGACGAGCAGTACTTC.

This clonotype turned up a few times. The rearrangement uses TRBV20-1 and TRBJ2-7, with 10 bases lining up with TRBD2. V lost 2 bases, J lost 6 bases, and 7 bases stayed unmatched. This CDR3 comprises 14 residues. The V gene's germline CDR1 is DFQATT and CDR2 SNEGSKA (reference sequence). The CDR3 coding sequence is TGCAGTGCTAGACGAAGCGGGGGGGCAGGCGAGCAGTACTTC. This sequence encodes CSARRSGGAGEQYF.

This clonotype was seen a handful of times. This chain connects TRBV30 to TRBJ1-2, with D possibly being TRBD1 (6 bases). This CDR3 is 14 amino acids long. Germline lookup yields CDR1 GTSNPN and CDR2 SVGIG (reference sequence). Between the trimmed V and J ends, which lost 0 bases and 8 bases, there was a span of 16 bases. The CDR3: CAWSVHGTLYGYTF. In DNA form, the CDR3 reads TGTGCCTGGAGTGTCCACGGGACATTATACGGCTACACCTTC.

This CDR3 is CSAAGERTVEAFF. DNA for the CDR3: TGCAGTGCGGCGGGGGAGCGAACGGTTGAAGCTTTCTTT. This chain uses TRBV20-1 with TRBJ1-1; D might be TRBD1 (5 bases). V lost 6 bases, J lost 7 bases, and 18 bases lay in between. There are 13 residues in the CDR3. Looked up from germline, CDR1 is DFQATT and CDR2 is SNEGSKA (reference sequence).

The sample holds many counts of this clonotype. The V and J genes are TRBV30 and TRBJ1-2, with D perhaps matching TRBD1 (5 bases). From germline, CDR1 is GTSNPN and CDR2 SVGIG (reference sequence). The CDR3 runs 14 residues. With 0 bases removed from V and 1 base from J, the gap between germline ends came to 9 bases. The CDR3 bases are TGTGCCTGGAGTGTCTCGACAGTTAACTATGGCTACACCTTC. Translated: CAWSVSTVNYGYTF.

This clonotype showed up many times. J is TRBJ2-1 and V is TRBV7-6, with 10 bases aligning to TRBD2. This CDR3 contains 18 residues. Trimming cost V 1 base and J 1 base; bases outside gene matches: 7. Germline lookup yields CDR1 SGHVS and CDR2 FNYEAQ. The CDR3 protein is CASSLGDSGGLSYNEQFF. The CDR3 region has the DNA TGTGCCAGCAGCTTAGGTGATAGCGGGGGGTTATCCTACAATGAGCAGTTCTTC.